The rows below give T cell receptor beta chains drawn from one sample of a study of cytotoxic CD8 clonotypes in ibrutinib-treated CLL. Measured with immunoSEQ multiplex PCR; TCRdb has only the in-frame clones, and not every one. The sample has more than 300,000 clones, about 77% seen once; the top ten hold roughly 6.3%. Source: PBMCs, taken before ibrutinib treatment. The source of these receptors is a human donor with chronic lymphocytic leukemia. CDR3s include the opening cysteine and the closing phenylalanine or tryptophan. D genes are given only for firm matches. For some rows the clone size is stated as once, few or many, or as a class when expanded; others skip it.

d_gene: TRBD1; j_gene: TRBJ1-4; v_gene: TRBV7-6; abundance: NA; CDR3nt: TGTGCCAGCAGCGGGGACAGCCAGAATGAAAAACTGTTTTTT; CDR3aa: CASSGDSQNEKLFF
d_gene: NA; j_gene: TRBJ1-2; v_gene: TRBV18; abundance: NA; CDR3nt: TGTGCCAGCTCACTACAGGGTCACTATGGCTACACCTTC; CDR3aa: CASSLQGHYGYTF
d_gene: NA; j_gene: TRBJ1-4; v_gene: TRBV15; abundance: once; CDR3nt: TGTGCCACCAGCAGAGATAGTAGGGCGCTGGGGAGTGAAAAACTGTTTTTT; CDR3aa: CATSRDSRALGSEKLFF
d_gene: NA; j_gene: TRBJ1-2; v_gene: TRBV30; abundance: once; CDR3nt: TGTGCCTGGAGTCCTGGGCCCTATGGCTACACCTTC; CDR3aa: CAWSPGPYGYTF
d_gene: TRBD1; j_gene: TRBJ1-4; v_gene: TRBV7-9; abundance: NA; CDR3nt: TGTGCCAGCAGCTCAGGGGGTCAGGGGAAGGATGAAAAACTGTTTTTT; CDR3aa: CASSSGGQGKDEKLFF
d_gene: NA; j_gene: TRBJ2-1; v_gene: TRBV5-1; abundance: NA; CDR3nt: TGCGCCAGCAGGTCAGGTGGGAGCTCCTACAATGAGCAGTTCTTC; CDR3aa: CASRSGGSSYNEQFF
d_gene: TRBD1; j_gene: TRBJ2-2; v_gene: TRBV15; abundance: once; CDR3nt: TGTGCCACCAGCACCGACAGGGGCCCCGGGGAGCTGTTTTTT; CDR3aa: CATSTDRGPGELFF
d_gene: NA; j_gene: TRBJ1-5; v_gene: TRBV19; abundance: NA; CDR3nt: TGTGCCAGTAGTATTTGGGGACCCCTCCGGCCCCAGCATTTT; CDR3aa: CASSIWGPLRPQHF
d_gene: TRBD2; j_gene: TRBJ2-5; v_gene: TRBV5-1; abundance: NA; CDR3nt: TGCGCCAGCAGCCCGGGACTAGCGGGAGTAGGTGAGACCCAGTACTTC; CDR3aa: CASSPGLAGVGETQYF
d_gene: TRBD1; j_gene: TRBJ1-6; v_gene: TRBV7-2; abundance: NA; CDR3nt: TGTGCCAGCAGCCCACCGGGACAGGGTGCGAGACCCCTCCACTTT; CDR3aa: CASSPPGQGARPLHF
d_gene: NA; j_gene: TRBJ1-5; v_gene: TRBV10-2; abundance: NA; CDR3nt: TGCGCCAGCAGCCGTGGGGAAGAGCCCCAGCATTTT; CDR3aa: CASSRGEEPQHF
d_gene: NA; j_gene: TRBJ2-7; v_gene: TRBV4-2; abundance: NA; CDR3nt: TGTGCCAGCAGCCAAGTTGTCAACGAGCAGTACTTC; CDR3aa: CASSQVVNEQYF
d_gene: NA; j_gene: TRBJ1-1; v_gene: TRBV2; abundance: NA; CDR3nt: TGTGCCAGCAGTGACAGCCCTTTCACTGAAGCTTTCTTT; CDR3aa: CASSDSPFTEAFF
d_gene: NA; j_gene: TRBJ2-6; v_gene: TRBV2; abundance: NA; CDR3nt: TGTGCCAGCAGTGCAGGGGCCAACGTCCTGACTTTC; CDR3aa: CASSAGANVLTF
d_gene: NA; j_gene: TRBJ2-7; v_gene: TRBV10-3; abundance: few; CDR3nt: TGTGCCATCACTTCCGGGTTCACCCCCTACGAGCAGTACTTC; CDR3aa: CAITSGFTPYEQYF
d_gene: NA; j_gene: TRBJ1-1; v_gene: TRBV28; abundance: NA; CDR3nt: TGTGCCAGCTGGTTGAACACTGAAGCTTTCTTT; CDR3aa: CASWLNTEAFF
d_gene: NA; j_gene: TRBJ2-1; v_gene: TRBV9; abundance: NA; CDR3nt: TGTGCCAGCACCAGTACGGGGCCAGGAGGTGAGCAGTTCTTC; CDR3aa: CASTSTGPGGEQFF
d_gene: TRBD2; j_gene: TRBJ2-7; v_gene: TRBV27; abundance: NA; CDR3nt: TGTGCCAGCAGTTTAGGGCTAGCGGCCTACGAGCAGTACTTC; CDR3aa: CASSLGLAAYEQYF
d_gene: TRBD2; j_gene: TRBJ2-5; v_gene: TRBV7-9; abundance: NA; CDR3nt: TGTGCCAGCAGCTCACGACTAGCGGGAGGGAGAGAGACCCAGTACTTC; CDR3aa: CASSSRLAGGRETQYF
d_gene: NA; j_gene: TRBJ1-1; v_gene: TRBV5-6; abundance: few; CDR3nt: TGTGCCAGCAGCCTCCCGGGACGGATGAACACTGAAGCTTTCTTT; CDR3aa: CASSLPGRMNTEAFF
d_gene: NA; j_gene: TRBJ2-7; v_gene: TRBV4-1; abundance: few; CDR3nt: TGCGCCAGCAGCCAAACCCGTGGGGGAGACTACGAGCAGTACTTC; CDR3aa: CASSQTRGGDYEQYF
d_gene: NA; j_gene: TRBJ1-2; v_gene: TRBV4-3; abundance: many; CDR3nt: TGCGCCAGCAGCCAAGACATAGGACCCTGGGGGGACTATGGCTACACCTTC; CDR3aa: CASSQDIGPWGDYGYTF